This TCR beta chain appears in the sequencing data of a study of Tregs in tolerant kidney transplant recipients. Study findings and constraints: Tregs expanded with activated donor B cells seemed most donor-specific. Biological reproducibility was not directly addressed, but technical replication error appeared minimal. Validation in larger populations is needed because few patients were studied.

Produced via immunoSEQ multiplex PCR; TCRdb's table is partial and in-frame only. Here the sample spans 200,000 to 300,000 clones, around 81% being singletons. CD4+CD25+CD127- Tregs, CD4+CD25- non-Tregs, CD4 and CD8 cells were sorted. In regard to this clone: Its specificity is not known.

The TCR was taken from a human donor in good health. The sequencing input was CD4+ T cells from blood.

The CDR3 region is CASRNYPNTGELFF. DNA of the CDR3: TGTGCCAGCAGGAACTACCCAAACACCGGGGAGCTGTTTTTT. The J gene is TRBJ2-2, the V gene TRBV6-5; D not certain. This CDR3 is 14 amino acids long. Germline V gene sequence: CDR1 MNHEY, CDR2 SVGAGI. With 6 bases removed from V and 2 bases from J, the gap between germline ends came to 10 bases.